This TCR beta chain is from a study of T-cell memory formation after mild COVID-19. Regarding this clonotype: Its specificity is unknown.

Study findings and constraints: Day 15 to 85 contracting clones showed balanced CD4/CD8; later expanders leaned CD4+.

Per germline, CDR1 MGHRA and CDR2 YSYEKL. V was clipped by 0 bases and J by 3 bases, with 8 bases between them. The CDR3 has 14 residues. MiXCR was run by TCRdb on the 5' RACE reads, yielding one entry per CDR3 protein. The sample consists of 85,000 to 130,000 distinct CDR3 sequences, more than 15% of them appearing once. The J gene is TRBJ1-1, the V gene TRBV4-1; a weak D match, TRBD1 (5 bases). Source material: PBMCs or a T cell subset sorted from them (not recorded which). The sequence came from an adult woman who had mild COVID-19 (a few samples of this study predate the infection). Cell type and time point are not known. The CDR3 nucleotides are TGCGCCAGCAGCCAAGAGGGGGTACACACTGAAGCTTTCTTT. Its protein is CASSQEGVHTEAFF.